This is a list of T cell receptor beta chains from one sample in a study of shared clonotypes between healthy human individuals. Using immunoSEQ multiplex PCR, the repertoire was profiled, and TCRdb retains in-frame clones only, with some absent. The table includes around 2,000,000 clones, around 93% detected once. The sample comprised naive CD8+ T cells from PBMCs. These receptors originate from a man between 18 and 29 years old in good health. Some clones in this sample may be carry-over from other donors' samples. Both conserved end residues are trimmed from each CDR3. Each record gives: V gene, CDR3 protein.

V gene: TRBV5-4
CDR3 protein: ASSSGLAGGTDTQY

V gene: TRBV6-5
CDR3 protein: ASSPEGNEQF

V gene: TRBV7-9
CDR3 protein: ASSKGGDPEQF

V gene: TRBV5-8
CDR3 protein: ASSLGSWAGGYYGYT

V gene: TRBV7-3
CDR3 protein: ASSYLSGSVLT

V gene: TRBV5-1
CDR3 protein: ASSLRRPSNQPQH

V gene: TRBV29-1
CDR3 protein: SVEDRLAVQETQY

V gene: TRBV27
CDR3 protein: ASSPSSSRDTQY

V gene: TRBV27
CDR3 protein: ASSLSSRYPVHEQY

V gene: TRBV29-1
CDR3 protein: SVVGTTYEQY

V gene: TRBV30
CDR3 protein: AWSVRDRVDEQY

V gene: TRBV27
CDR3 protein: ASSLSLGGAEGYT

V gene: TRBV11-2
CDR3 protein: ASSSRGRQETQY

V gene: TRBV28
CDR3 protein: ASSLFRVSEPQH

V gene: TRBV9
CDR3 protein: ASRGTGGGKLF

V gene: TRBV9
CDR3 protein: ASGGLNEKLF

V gene: TRBV7-8
CDR3 protein: ASSSLSGRRGDTQY

V gene: TRBV5-1
CDR3 protein: ASSLPGVGHEQY

V gene: TRBV18
CDR3 protein: ASSPGQGPSTDTQY

V gene: TRBV19
CDR3 protein: ASSPGGSGYEQY

V gene: TRBV28
CDR3 protein: ASSSGPTGNTIY

V gene: TRBV4-1
CDR3 protein: ASSQTHTYEQY

V gene: TRBV30
CDR3 protein: ASQTSGNEQY

V gene: TRBV27
CDR3 protein: ASSITGGLTSYEQY

V gene: TRBV5-4
CDR3 protein: ASSLDRITGELF

V gene: TRBV25-1
CDR3 protein: ASSESTGELF

V gene: TRBV28
CDR3 protein: ASSLYRDNQPQH

V gene: TRBV27
CDR3 protein: ASSSLTSHEQY

V gene: TRBV9
CDR3 protein: ASSVGAGRGEQY

V gene: TRBV30
CDR3 protein: AWSVNGGPNSPLH

V gene: TRBV29-1
CDR3 protein: SVPRGGNGYT

V gene: TRBV25-1
CDR3 protein: ASSGASGSSPYEQY

V gene: TRBV27
CDR3 protein: ASRTGTGDGDGGYT

V gene: TRBV7-9
CDR3 protein: ASSHGEGSILNYGYT

V gene: TRBV19
CDR3 protein: ASTGWNTGELF

V gene: TRBV15
CDR3 protein: ATSRGLLGGSYEQY

V gene: TRBV19
CDR3 protein: ASSRGRGGTDTQY

V gene: TRBV6-1
CDR3 protein: ASSEARGRLAGYQETQY

V gene: TRBV27
CDR3 protein: ASSFGGLEGYEQY

V gene: TRBV6-6
CDR3 protein: ASIPTGGPYEQY

V gene: TRBV7-9
CDR3 protein: ASSQTGEGNQPQH

V gene: TRBV7-6
CDR3 protein: ASSSRQGLQPQH

V gene: TRBV5-6
CDR3 protein: ASSNDGNTIY

V gene: TRBV5-4
CDR3 protein: ASSLGQPAGIQETQY